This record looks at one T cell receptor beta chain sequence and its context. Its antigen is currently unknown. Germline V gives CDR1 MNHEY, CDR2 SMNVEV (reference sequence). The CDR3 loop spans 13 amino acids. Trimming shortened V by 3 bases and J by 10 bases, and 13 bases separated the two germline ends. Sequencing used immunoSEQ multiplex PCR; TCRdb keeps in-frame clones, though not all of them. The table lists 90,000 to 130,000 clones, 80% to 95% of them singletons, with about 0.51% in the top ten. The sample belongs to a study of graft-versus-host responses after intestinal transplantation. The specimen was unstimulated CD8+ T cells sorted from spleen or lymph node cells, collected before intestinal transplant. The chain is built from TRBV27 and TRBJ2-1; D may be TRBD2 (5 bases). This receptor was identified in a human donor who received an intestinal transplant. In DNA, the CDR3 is TGTGCCAGCAGTTTGCCGCTCGGGGAGGAGCAGTTCTTC. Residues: CASSLPLGEEQFF.